A single T cell receptor beta chain is shown here with its context. The antigen remains undetermined. CDR1 and CDR2 (germline): LGHNA, YSLEER. CDR3 length equals 14 residues. Trimming removed 4 bases at V and 6 bases at J, with 10 bases between. Profiled with immunoSEQ multiplex PCR; TCRdb holds only in-frame clones, not every one. The table records approximately 200,000 clones, more than 75% of them present only once. This sample was included in a study of T cell responses to AZD1222 COVID-19 vaccine. Study results and caveats: Receipt of two AZD1222 doses was followed by a rise in Spike-specific TCR breadth and depth. The peak T cell response came first, and repertoires were sampled only after it.

Sample: peripheral blood, taken on day 0 of MenACWY control vaccination. V gene TRBV4-3 combines with J gene TRBJ1-6; D uncertain. The receptor was isolated from an adult in good health. CDR3 in DNA: TGCGCCAGCAGCCCGACGGGCTCTAATTCACCCCTCCACTTT. It specifies CASSPTGSNSPLHF.